One sample yielded the 14 T cell receptor beta chains listed below, sequenced in a study of T cell responses to AZD1222 COVID-19 vaccine. TCRdb keeps only in-frame clones here, not all; method: immunoSEQ multiplex PCR. Of about 140,000 clones listed, 75% to 95% are singletons. The sequencing used peripheral blood, collected on day 0 of AZD1222 vaccination. All receptors come from an adult in good health.

The V gene is TRBV15, the J gene TRBJ1-5; 7 bases map to TRBD1. The CDR3 runs to 14 residues. With V trimmed by 1 base and J by 9 bases, 6 bases remained unmatched. Germline loops: CDR1 LNHNV, CDR2 YYDKDF (reference sequence). CDR3 sequence reads: CATSRGGGRRPQHF. CDR3 nucleotides: TGTGCCACCAGCAGAGGAGGGGGCCGACGGCCCCAGCATTTT.

This sequence joins TRBV9 and TRBJ2-1, with D perhaps TRBD2 (5 bases). CDR3 length: 15 amino acids. The germline CDR1 and CDR2 sequences are SGDLS and YYNGEE. V shed 3 bases and J shed 8 bases, with 18 bases lying between them. CDR3 DNA: TGTGCCAGCAGCGCGGGATGGATGGCAAGGGATGAGCAGTTCTTC. Translation gives CASSAGWMARDEQFF.

The V call is TRBV2, the J call TRBJ2-7, with TRBD2 as a possible D gene (6 bases). V was pared by 7 bases and J by 0 bases, with 22 bases between. There are 17 residues in the CDR3. From germline, CDR1 is SNHLY and CDR2 FYNNEI. For the CDR3, the DNA is TGTGCCAGCAAGACGGGACTTCCAGACCTTCGCTCCTACGAGCAGTACTTC. Translated, it gives CASKTGLPDLRSYEQYF.

The chain uses TRBV6-4 and TRBJ2-3; 7 positions match TRBD2. The CDR3 is 16 amino acids. Germline V gene sequence: CDR1 MRHNA, CDR2 SNTAGT. The V and J ends lost 3 bases and 4 bases, in that order; junction bases with no gene match: 10. This CDR3 reads CASSEGSGKGADTQYF. In DNA form, the CDR3 reads TGTGCCAGCAGTGAGGGAAGCGGGAAAGGGGCAGATACGCAGTATTTT.

The rearrangement uses TRBV28 and TRBJ1-2; no reliable D call. CDR3 size: 12 residues. V was cut by 4 bases and J by 4 bases, with 7 bases left in between. Germline CDR1 MDHEN, CDR2 SYDVKM. CDR3 DNA sequence: TGTGCCAGCAGTTCCCGAATCTATGGCTACACCTTC. Translation gives CASSSRIYGYTF.

The chain links TRBV19 to TRBJ1-6; D is unclear. This CDR3 has 14 residues. The germline V gene encodes CDR1 LNHDA and CDR2 SQIVND (reference sequence). The germline V and J ends were trimmed by 6 bases and 11 bases, with 17 bases remaining between them. Written as DNA, the CDR3 is TGTGCCAGTAGGACCCTGGATCCATGGGCACCCCTCCACTTT. Translation: CASRTLDPWAPLHF.

V and J are TRBV7-3 and TRBJ2-2; TRBD2 matches 7 bases. V shed 5 bases, J shed 4 bases, and the junction held 1 base outside the gene matches. The CDR3 has 13 residues. CDR1 is SGHTA, CDR2 FQGTGA, per germline. As DNA, the CDR3 is TGTGCCAGCAGCCTAGCGGCCACCGGGGAGCTGTTTTTT. Encoded protein: CASSLAATGELFF.

The V call is TRBV5-4, the J call TRBJ2-1; D may match TRBD1 or TRBD2 (5 bases each). Trimming shortened V by 0 bases and J by 10 bases, and 11 bases separated the two germline ends. The CDR3 sequence is 13 residues long. Germline assignment: CDR1 SGHNT and CDR2 YYREEE (reference sequence). The CDR3 loop reads CASSLDTWGEQFF. The CDR3 DNA is TGTGCCAGCAGCTTGGACACCTGGGGGGAGCAGTTCTTC.

The sample holds one count of this clone. This sequence joins TRBV20-1 and TRBJ2-3; D is undetermined. V lost 3 bases, J lost 2 bases, and 21 bases lay in between. The CDR3 runs 17 residues. Germline assignment: CDR1 DFQATT and CDR2 SNEGSKA (reference sequence). CDR3 DNA sequence: TGCAGTGCTAGTCCGCCCGTTTGGCCCGGTGTCACAGATACGCAGTATTTT. Amino acid sequence: CSASPPVWPGVTDTQYF.

This chain's CDR3 is CASSPRVRLAGEIGELFF. Written as DNA, the CDR3 is TGTGCCAGCAGCCCGAGGGTTAGACTAGCGGGAGAGATTGGGGAGCTGTTTTTT. The chain recombines TRBV11-3 with TRBJ2-2; the match to TRBD2 covers 12 bases. Germline CDR1 and CDR2: SGHNT and YENEEA. V lost 5 bases, J lost 8 bases, and 15 bases stayed unmatched. CDR3 size: 18 residues.

This rearrangement joins TRBV11-3 to TRBJ2-5; 9 bases are shared with TRBD2. With 8 bases clipped from V and 3 bases from J, the junction kept 4 bases outside the gene matches. This CDR3 has 13 residues. Germline V gene lookup returns CDR1 SGHNT and CDR2 YENEEA. The CDR3 sequence: CASRASGEETQYF. The CDR3 DNA is TGTGCCAGCCGCGCTAGCGGGGAAGAGACCCAGTACTTC.

This clone has a handful of counts. The V gene is TRBV5-1, the J gene TRBJ1-1; D gene unclear. V lost 0 bases and J 1 base, leaving 7 bases between the germline ends. This CDR3 has 14 amino acids. In germline, CDR1 is SGHRS, CDR2 YFSETQ. The CDR3 region is CASSLEHPNTEAFF. The CDR3 bases are TGCGCCAGCAGCTTGGAACACCCGAACACTGAAGCTTTCTTT. Full variable domain (outside the CDR3, taken from reference TRBV5-1 and TRBJ1-1): KAGVTQTPRYLIKTRGQQVTLSCSPISGHRSVSWYQQTPGQGLQFLFEYFSETQRNKGNFPGRFSGRQFSNSRSEMNVSTLELGDSALYLCASSLEHPNTEAFFGQGTRLTVV.

The chain joins TRBV3-1 (or the pseudogene TRBV3-2) to TRBJ2-5, with 7 bases identical to TRBD2. Germline values: CDR1 LGHDT, CDR2 YNNKEL (reference sequence). There are 15 residues in the CDR3. V trimming: 0 bases; J trimming: 1 base; junction bases outside the gene matches: 2. The CDR3: CASSQEGEGQETQYF. The CDR3 DNA reads TGTGCCAGCAGCCAAGAAGGGGAGGGCCAAGAGACCCAGTACTTC.

The chain uses TRBV7-2 and TRBJ2-7; perhaps TRBD2 as D (6 bases). The CDR3 sequence is 13 residues long. Germline assignment: CDR1 SGHTA and CDR2 FQGNSA. The V end was cut by 5 bases, the J end by 4 bases, with 12 bases between. CDR3: CASSRGVQYEQYF. The CDR3 nucleotides are TGTGCCAGCAGCCGCGGGGTTCAGTACGAGCAGTACTTC.